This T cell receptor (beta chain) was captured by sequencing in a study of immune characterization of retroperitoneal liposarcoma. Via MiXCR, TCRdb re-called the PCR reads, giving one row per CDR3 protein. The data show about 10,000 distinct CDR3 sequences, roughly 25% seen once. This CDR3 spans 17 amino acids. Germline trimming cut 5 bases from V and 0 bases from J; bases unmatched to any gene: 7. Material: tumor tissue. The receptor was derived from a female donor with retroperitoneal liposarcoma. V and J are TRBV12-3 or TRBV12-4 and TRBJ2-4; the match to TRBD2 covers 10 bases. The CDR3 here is CASSPHLAGVAKNIQYF. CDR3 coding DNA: TGTGCCAGCAGTCCCCACCTAGCGGGGGTAGCCAAAAACATTCAGTACTTC.